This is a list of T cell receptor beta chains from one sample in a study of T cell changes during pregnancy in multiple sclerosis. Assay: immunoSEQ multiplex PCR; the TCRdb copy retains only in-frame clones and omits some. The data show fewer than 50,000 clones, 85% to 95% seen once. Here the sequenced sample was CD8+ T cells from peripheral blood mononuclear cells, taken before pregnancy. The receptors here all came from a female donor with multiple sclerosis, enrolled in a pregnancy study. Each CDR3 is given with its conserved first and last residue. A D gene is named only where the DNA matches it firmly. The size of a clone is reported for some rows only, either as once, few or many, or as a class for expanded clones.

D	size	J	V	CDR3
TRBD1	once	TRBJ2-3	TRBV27	CASSFSWARGRMDTQYF
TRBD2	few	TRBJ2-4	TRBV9	CASSVVVAGGYKNIQYF
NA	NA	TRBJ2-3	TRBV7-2	CASSLILRTDTQYF
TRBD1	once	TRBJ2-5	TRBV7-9	CASSPVDREETQYF
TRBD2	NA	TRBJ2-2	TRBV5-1	CASSLGILAADTGELFF
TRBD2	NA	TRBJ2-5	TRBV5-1	CASSASGMGRETQYF
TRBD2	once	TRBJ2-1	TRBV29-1	CSGVAGAMNNEQFF
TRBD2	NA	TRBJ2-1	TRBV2	CASSVAGGREQFF
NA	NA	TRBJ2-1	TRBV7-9	CASSLASSEASYNEQFF
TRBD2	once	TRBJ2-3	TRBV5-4	CASSLLAGVADTQYF
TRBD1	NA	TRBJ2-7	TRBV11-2	CASSLEAGGHYEQYF
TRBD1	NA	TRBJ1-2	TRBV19	CASSITGTDLNYGYTF
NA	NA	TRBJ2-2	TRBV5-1	CASSLDRGGELFF
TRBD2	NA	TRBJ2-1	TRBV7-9	CASSPRTSGRDHNEQFF
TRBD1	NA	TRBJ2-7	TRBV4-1	CASSQIWGTGYEQYF
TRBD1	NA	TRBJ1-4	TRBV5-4	CASSRTGRRPNEKLFF
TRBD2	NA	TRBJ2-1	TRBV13	CASREGGLARDEQFF
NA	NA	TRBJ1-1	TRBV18	CASSPYGGTSAFF
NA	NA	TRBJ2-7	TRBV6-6	CASSPVSATYEQYF
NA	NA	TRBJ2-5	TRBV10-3	CAISAEHTETQYF
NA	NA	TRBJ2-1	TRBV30	CAADSRSSYNEQFF
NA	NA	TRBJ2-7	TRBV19	CASSPSVIGQEQYF
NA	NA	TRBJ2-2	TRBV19	CASTRTGELFF
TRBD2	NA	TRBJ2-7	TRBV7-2	CASSGTSGSYEQYF
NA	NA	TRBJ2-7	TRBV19	CASSPWGDEQYF
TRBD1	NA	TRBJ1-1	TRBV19	CASSRDRGYTEAFF
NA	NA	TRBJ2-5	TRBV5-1	CASSSQGWETQYF
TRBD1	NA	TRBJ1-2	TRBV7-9	CASSVGTVLEKGYTF
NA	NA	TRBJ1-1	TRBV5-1	CASSWMGGSTEAFF
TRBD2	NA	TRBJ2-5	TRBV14	CASSHSFEREGRETQYF
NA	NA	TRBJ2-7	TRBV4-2	CASSQDTRSSYEQYF
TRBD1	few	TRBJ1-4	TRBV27	CASSLHRTGREKLFF